This note documents a single T cell receptor (beta chain) sequence. These data are taken from a study of T cells expressing NK-cell markers. TCRdb re-called the 5' RACE reads and shows each CDR3 protein once, DNA omitted. In all, the sample yields 350,000 to 500,000 distinct CDR3 sequences. The CDR3 runs 13 residues. The germline CDR1 and CDR2 sequences are KGHSH and LQKENI. The specimen sequenced was blood T cells: a sorted CD56 or NKG2C T cell subset, CD4+ or CD8+ T cells, or bulk PBMC T cells (not recorded which). The TCR originated in a woman aged 18 to 75 in good health. The V call is TRBV18, the J call TRBJ2-5. The CDR3 loop reads CASSPTLQETQYF.